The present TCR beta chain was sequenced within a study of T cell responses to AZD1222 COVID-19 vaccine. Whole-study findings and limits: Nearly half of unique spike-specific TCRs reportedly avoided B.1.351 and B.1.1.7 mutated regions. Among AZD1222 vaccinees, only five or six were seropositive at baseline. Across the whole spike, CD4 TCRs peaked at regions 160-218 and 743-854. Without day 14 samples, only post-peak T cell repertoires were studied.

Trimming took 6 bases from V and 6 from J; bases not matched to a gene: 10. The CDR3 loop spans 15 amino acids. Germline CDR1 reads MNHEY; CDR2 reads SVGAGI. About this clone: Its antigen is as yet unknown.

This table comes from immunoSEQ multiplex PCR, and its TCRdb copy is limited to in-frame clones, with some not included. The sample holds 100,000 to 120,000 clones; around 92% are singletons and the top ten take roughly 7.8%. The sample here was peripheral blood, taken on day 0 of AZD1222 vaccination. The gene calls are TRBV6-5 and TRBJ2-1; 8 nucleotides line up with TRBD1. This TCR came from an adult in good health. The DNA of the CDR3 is TGTGCCAGCAGGAGACAGGGGCGGGTTCCCAATGAGCAGTTCTTC. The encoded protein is CASRRQGRVPNEQFF.